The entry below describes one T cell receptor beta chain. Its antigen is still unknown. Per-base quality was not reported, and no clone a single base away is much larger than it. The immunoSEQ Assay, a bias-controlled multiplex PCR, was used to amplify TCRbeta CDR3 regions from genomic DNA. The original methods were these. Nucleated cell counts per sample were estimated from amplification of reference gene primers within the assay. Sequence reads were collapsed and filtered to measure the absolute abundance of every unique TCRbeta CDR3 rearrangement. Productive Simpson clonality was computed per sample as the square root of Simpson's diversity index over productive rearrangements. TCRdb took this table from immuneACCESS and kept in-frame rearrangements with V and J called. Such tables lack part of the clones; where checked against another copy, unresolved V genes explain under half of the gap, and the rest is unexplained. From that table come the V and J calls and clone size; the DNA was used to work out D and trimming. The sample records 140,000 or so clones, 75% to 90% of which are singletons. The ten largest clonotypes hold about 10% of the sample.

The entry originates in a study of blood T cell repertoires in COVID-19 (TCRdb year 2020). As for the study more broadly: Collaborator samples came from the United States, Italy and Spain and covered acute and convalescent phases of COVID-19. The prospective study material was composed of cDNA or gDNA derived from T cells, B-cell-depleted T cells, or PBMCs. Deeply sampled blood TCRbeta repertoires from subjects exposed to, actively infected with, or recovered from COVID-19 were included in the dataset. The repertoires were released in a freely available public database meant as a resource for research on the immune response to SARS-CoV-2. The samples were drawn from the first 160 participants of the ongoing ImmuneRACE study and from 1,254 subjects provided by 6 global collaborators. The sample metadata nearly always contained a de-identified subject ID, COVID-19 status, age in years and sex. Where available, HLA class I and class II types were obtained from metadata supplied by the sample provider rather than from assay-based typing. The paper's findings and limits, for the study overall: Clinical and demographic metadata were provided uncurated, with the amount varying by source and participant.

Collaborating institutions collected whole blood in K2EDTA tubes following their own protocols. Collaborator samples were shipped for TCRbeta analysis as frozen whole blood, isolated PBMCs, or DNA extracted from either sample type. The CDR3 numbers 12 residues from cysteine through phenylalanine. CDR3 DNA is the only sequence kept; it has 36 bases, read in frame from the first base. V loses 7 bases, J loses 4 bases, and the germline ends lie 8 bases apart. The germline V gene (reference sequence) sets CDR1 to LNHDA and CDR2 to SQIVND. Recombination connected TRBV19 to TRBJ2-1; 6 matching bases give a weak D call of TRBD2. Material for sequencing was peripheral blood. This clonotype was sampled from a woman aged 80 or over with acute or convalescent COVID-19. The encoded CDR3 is CASTRGYNEQFF. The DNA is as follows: TGTGCCAGTACGCGGGGATACAATGAGCAGTTCTTC.